The T cell receptor beta chain described here comes from a study of blood T cell repertoires in COVID-19 (dated by TCRdb to 2020 to 2022). Concerning the study at large: The collaborator samples originated in the United States, Italy and Spain and spanned the acute and convalescent phases of COVID-19. The material from the prospective study consisted of cDNA or gDNA derived from T cells, B-cell-depleted T cells, or PBMCs. Subjects who had been exposed to COVID-19, were actively infected with it, or had recovered from it provided the deeply sampled blood TCRbeta repertoires that made up the dataset. The repertoires were released in a freely available public database intended as a resource for research on the immune response to SARS-CoV-2. The samples were drawn from two sources: the first 160 participants of the ongoing ImmuneRACE study, and some 1,300 subjects contributed by 6 global collaborators. Nearly every sample came with metadata listing a de-identified subject ID, COVID-19 status, age in years and sex. Where available, HLA class I and class II types were taken from metadata supplied by the sample provider and were not determined by assay-based typing.

Trimming removed 2 bases from V and 9 bases from J, leaving 5 bases between the germline ends. The CDR3, cysteine through phenylalanine, is 12 amino acids long. Only the CDR3 region is kept as DNA, spanning 36 bases read in frame from base 1. The germline V gene encodes CDR1 WNHNN and CDR2 SYGVQD (reference sequence). Participants in the prospective study were enrolled through a virtual design, were aged about 18 to 89 years, and lived in 24 United States geographic areas. To assign participants to cohorts, the prospective study relied on clinical history that participants themselves reported in a screening survey and a study questionnaire. Each participant in the prospective study had whole blood, serum and a nasopharyngeal or oropharyngeal swab collected by mobile phlebotomists. Participants in the prospective study had the option to provide additional blood draws and questionnaires over a roughly two-month period. Blood samples from the prospective study were shipped frozen or at room temperature prior to DNA extraction.

TCRbeta CDR3 regions were amplified from genomic DNA by means of the immunoSEQ Assay, a bias-controlled multiplex PCR. Turning to the authors' computational methods: Nucleated cell counts per sample were estimated from amplification of reference gene primers within the assay. To quantify the absolute abundance of each unique TCRbeta CDR3 rearrangement, sequence reads were collapsed and filtered. For each sample, productive Simpson clonality was calculated as the square root of Simpson's diversity index over productive rearrangements. TCRdb provides this immuneACCESS table in a form limited to in-frame rearrangements. Some clones are lacking; in checked studies, under half of them reflect an unresolved V gene, and why the rest are absent is not known. V and J calls and clone size come straight from that table; D and trimming were deduced from the DNA. A total of some 260,000 clones appear in this sample, around 84% of them only once. Around 4.1% of the sample lies in the top ten.

Study-level results and caveats: Clinical and demographic metadata were provided uncurated, with the amount varying by source and participant.

A remark on this clone: Its antigen remains unidentified. The record has no base qualities; no much larger clone is one base away.

The specimen was PBMCs or T cells enriched from blood (not recorded which). The V gene is TRBV10-1 and the J gene is TRBJ1-6; the D gene is unclear. This receptor was taken from a young man with acute COVID-19. The CDR3 loop reads CASSEGSSPLHF. The base sequence is TGCGCCAGCAGTGAGGGCAGTTCACCCCTCCACTTT.